The 27 T cell receptor beta chains in this list originate from one sample, sequenced in a study of T cell changes during pregnancy in multiple sclerosis (dated by TCRdb to the late 2010s). Library prep was done by the immunoSEQ multiplex PCR assay. TCRdb's version of the immuneACCESS table is confined to in-frame rearrangements and falls short of the full clone set. An unresolved V gene accounts for under half of the shortfall where checked; the remainder is of unknown origin. The sample table records roughly 30,000 clones; 80% to 90% of these occur just once. About 0.8% of the sample lies in the top ten. Specimen: CD4+ T cells from peripheral blood mononuclear cells, collected in the first trimester of pregnancy. Receptors originate from a female donor in good health, enrolled as a control in a pregnancy study.

CDR3 DNA sequence: TGTGCCAGCAGCCGGACAGGAAGCAATCAGCCCCAGCATTTT. It codes for CASSRTGSNQPQHF. The chain links TRBV5-7 to TRBJ1-5, with 7 bases that match TRBD1. TRBV5-7 is annotated as an ORF whose role is uncertain. The length of the CDR3 is 14 residues. V shed 4 bases, J shed 1 base, and the junction held 2 bases outside the gene matches.

The genes are TRBV7-2 and TRBJ2-5, with 7 bases matching TRBD1. The germline CDR1 and CDR2 sequences are SGHTA and FQGNSA. With 4 bases clipped from V and 2 bases from J, the junction kept 1 base outside the gene matches. The CDR3 length is 13 residues. Written as DNA, the CDR3 is TGTGCCAGCAGCTCGGACAGGCAAGAGACCCAGTACTTC. Translated, it gives CASSSDRQETQYF. The whole variable domain, remainder taken from reference TRBV7-2 and TRBJ2-5, is GAGVSQSPSNKVTEKGKDVELRCDPISGHTALYWYRQSLGQGLEFLIYFQGNSAPDKSGLPSDRFSAERTGGSVSTLTIQRTQQEDSAVYLCASSSDRQETQYFGPGTRLLVL.

The chain links TRBV25-1 to TRBJ1-1; D might be TRBD1 (5 bases). Deletions cut 3 bases from V and 1 base from J, with 9 bases between. The germline CDR1 and CDR2 sequences are MGHDK and SYGVNS. The CDR3 is 14 amino acids. CDR3 DNA: TGTGCCAGCAGTGACCAACAGGAGAACACTGAAGCTTTCTTT. Its translation is CASSDQQENTEAFF. The variable domain in full, completed from reference TRBV25-1 and TRBJ1-1, reads EADIYQTPRYLVIGTGKKITLECSQTMGHDKMYWYQQDPGMELHLIHYSYGVNSTEKGDLSSESTVSRIRTEHFPLTLESARPSHTSQYLCASSDQQENTEAFFGQGTRLTVV.

The chain links TRBV2 to TRBJ1-4; no reliable D call. This CDR3 comprises 12 residues. V was shortened by 7 bases and J by 9 bases, with 12 bases between the two germline ends. Per the germline V gene, CDR1 is SNHLY and CDR2 is FYNNEI. The CDR3 nucleotides read TGTGCCAGCAAACAGTTTGGGCAAAAACTGTTTTTT. The encoded protein is CASKQFGQKLFF.

This chain connects TRBV5-6 to TRBJ2-7; a possible D gene is TRBD1 (5 bases). The V end was cut by 4 bases, the J end by 4 bases, with 12 bases between. The CDR3 covers 13 residues. Per germline, CDR1 SGHDT and CDR2 YYEEEE. The DNA of the CDR3 is TGTGCCAGCAGCCTGGACATCCCGTACGAGCAGTACTTC. This encodes CASSLDIPYEQYF.

This clone occurred once. The chain links TRBV4-2 to TRBJ2-1, with TRBD2 identical over 12 bases. Germline loops: CDR1 LGHNA, CDR2 YNFKEQ. The CDR3 extends over 19 amino acids. Unmatched junction bases numbered 8, after V lost 0 bases and J lost 2 bases. Here the CDR3 DNA reads TGTGCCAGCAGCCAAGAGGGTCTAGCGGGGGGGCTGGCCTACAATGAGCAGTTCTTC. This gives the protein CASSQEGLAGGLAYNEQFF.

V gene TRBV9 combines with J gene TRBJ1-4, with D hard to call. The CDR3 consists of 14 residues. The germline V and J ends were trimmed by 4 bases and 1 base, with 8 bases remaining between them. Germline V gene data show CDR1 as SGDLS and CDR2 as YYNGEE. The DNA of the CDR3 is TGTGCCAGCAGCCCCGGTCTAACTAATGAAAAACTGTTTTTT. It yields the protein CASSPGLTNEKLFF.

The chain couples TRBV19 to TRBJ1-2; D may be TRBD1 (5 bases). V dropped 5 bases and J dropped 4 bases, with 20 bases sitting between them. The CDR3 has 16 amino acids. The V gene's germline CDR1 is LNHDA and CDR2 SQIVND (reference sequence). CDR3 residues: CASSSLTTGLFYGYTF. DNA of the CDR3: TGTGCCAGTAGTTCCCTTACAACAGGTTTATTCTATGGCTACACCTTC.

The gene calls are TRBV7-2 and TRBJ2-7; D is possibly TRBD1 (5 bases). The CDR3 consists of 15 residues. Germline CDR1 is SGHTA and CDR2 is FQGNSA. Trimming pared 7 bases from V and 0 bases from J, leaving 16 bases between. The CDR3 sequence is CASTPTPGYSYEQYF. CDR3 in DNA: TGTGCCAGCACCCCAACCCCAGGGTACTCCTACGAGCAGTACTTC.

The genes are TRBV4-1 and TRBJ1-3; TRBD1 aligns across 7 bases. Germline V gene data show CDR1 as MGHRA and CDR2 as YSYEKL. This CDR3 has 16 amino acids. Trimming took 3 bases from V and 4 from J; bases not matched to a gene: 9. CDR3 protein: CASSQERGTVGNTIYF. CDR3 DNA: TGCGCCAGCAGCCAGGAGAGGGGGACAGTGGGAAACACCATATATTTT.

The V gene is TRBV9, the J gene TRBJ2-1, with D uncertain. Germline lookup yields CDR1 SGDLS and CDR2 YYNGEE. Trimming cost V 4 bases and J 4 bases, with 9 bases left between them. This CDR3 spans 13 amino acids. The DNA for the CDR3 is TGTGCCAGCAGCCTATCGTCATACAATGAGCAGTTCTTC. This encodes CASSLSSYNEQFF.

This rearrangement joins TRBV6-5 to TRBJ1-6; D is unresolved. Germline V CDR1 and CDR2: MNHEY, SVGAGI. CDR3 length equals 14 residues. V shed 2 bases and J shed 10 bases, with 12 bases lying between them. CDR3 in DNA: TGTGCCAGCAGTTACGTTGGTGGAGGATCACCCCTCCACTTT. Translating gives CASSYVGGGSPLHF.

The chain has TRBV4-2 and TRBJ1-5; maybe TRBD1 (6 bases). V lost 0 bases, J lost 3 bases, and 12 bases lay in between. This CDR3 contains 16 residues. Per the germline V gene, CDR1 is LGHNA and CDR2 is YNFKEQ. CDR3 coding DNA: TGTGCCAGCAGCCAAGAAAATCGACAGGTCAATCAGCCCCAGCATTTT. This sequence encodes CASSQENRQVNQPQHF.

V usage is TRBV19 and J usage is TRBJ2-1; TRBD1 matches at 10 bases. This CDR3 spans 15 amino acids. Germline CDR1 is LNHDA and CDR2 is SQIVND (reference sequence). V lost 5 bases to trimming and J lost 6 bases; unmatched junction nucleotides: 7. The CDR3 spells CASSPPDRGSNEQFF. The CDR3 DNA sequence: TGTGCCAGTAGTCCACCGGACAGGGGGTCCAATGAGCAGTTCTTC.

The chain recombines TRBV19 with TRBJ2-3; tentatively, D is TRBD2 (7 bases). Germline CDR1 is LNHDA and CDR2 is SQIVND (reference sequence). The CDR3 runs 16 residues. The germline V and J ends were trimmed by 5 bases and 1 base, with 16 bases remaining between them. DNA of the CDR3: TGTGCCAGTAGTGGGCTTCGCGGGGGCCGCACAGATACGCAGTATTTT. Protein: CASSGLRGGRTDTQYF.

V gene TRBV7-9 combines with J gene TRBJ2-6; a possible D gene is TRBD1 (5 bases). This CDR3 comprises 17 residues. Trimming pared 1 base from V and 0 bases from J, leaving 10 bases between. Germline CDR1 SEHNR, CDR2 FQNEAQ (reference sequence). The CDR3: CASSLGGHSSGANVLTF. CDR3 bases: TGTGCCAGCAGCTTAGGGGGCCACAGCTCTGGGGCCAACGTCCTGACTTTC.

The sample holds one count of this clone. The rearrangement links TRBV30 to TRBJ2-1; 13 bases are shared with TRBD2. V was clipped by 0 bases and J by 15 bases; unmatched bases: 5. Germline loops: CDR1 GTSNPN, CDR2 SVGIG (reference sequence). The CDR3 is 13 amino acids. The CDR3, as DNA: TGTGCCTGGAGTGTACTAGCGGGGGGGCTGAGGTTCTTC. This codes for CAWSVLAGGLRFF.

The chain is built from TRBV4-1 and TRBJ2-7, with TRBD1 matching over 7 bases. From germline, CDR1 is MGHRA and CDR2 YSYEKL. The V and J ends lost 1 base and 4 bases, in that order; junction bases with no gene match: 7. There are 15 residues in the CDR3. This CDR3 is CASSQGGSTGYEQYF. The DNA of the CDR3 is TGCGCCAGCAGCCAAGGCGGGTCGACAGGGTACGAGCAGTACTTC.

The chain is built from TRBV5-8 and TRBJ2-5, with 9 bases lining up with TRBD2. After removal of 0 bases from V and 2 bases from J, the junction contained 2 bases not matched to a gene. The CDR3 is made up of 15 amino acids. Germline assignment: CDR1 SGHTS and CDR2 YDEGEE. CDR3 in amino acids: CASSLGLAAQETQYF. For the CDR3, the DNA is TGTGCCAGCAGCTTGGGACTAGCGGCACAAGAGACCCAGTACTTC. Drawing the rest from reference TRBV5-8 and TRBJ2-5, the complete variable domain is EAGVTQSPTHLIKTRGQQATLRCSPISGHTSVYWYQQALGLGLQFLLWYDEGEERNRGNFPPRFSGRQFPNYSSELNVNALELEDSALYLCASSLGLAAQETQYFGPGTRLLVL.

The chain uses TRBV7-3 and TRBJ2-1, with D maybe TRBD2 (6 bases). CDR1 SGHTA and CDR2 FQGTGA come from the germline V gene. This CDR3 spans 14 amino acids. V was cut by 2 bases and J by 4 bases, with 9 bases left in between. CDR3 region: CASSLGGDYNEQFF. CDR3 sequence (DNA): TGTGCCAGCAGCTTAGGAGGGGATTACAATGAGCAGTTCTTC.

The J gene is TRBJ2-7, the V gene TRBV4-3; TRBD1 matches 9 bases. V was clipped by 5 bases and J by 2 bases; unmatched bases: 13. The CDR3 is 17 amino acids. Germline assignment: CDR1 LGHNA and CDR2 YSLEER. The CDR3 DNA sequence: TGCGCCAGCAGCGAAGGTCATACAGGGGGCTATACCTACGAGCAGTACTTC. Its protein product is CASSEGHTGGYTYEQYF.

V usage is TRBV7-3 and J usage is TRBJ1-2; TRBD1 aligns across 7 bases. V shed 5 bases and J 6 bases; nucleotides not matched to a gene: 12. Germline CDR1 is SGHTA and CDR2 is FQGTGA. The CDR3 length is 15 residues. CDR3 bases: TGTGCCAGCAGCCCCGGGACAGATCCTGTCCATGGCTACACCTTC. Translated, it gives CASSPGTDPVHGYTF.

This sequence joins TRBV5-8 and TRBJ1-5; no definite D call. The CDR3 sequence is 15 residues long. Trimming took 3 bases from V and 1 from J, leaving 11 bases between them. Germline V gives CDR1 SGHTS, CDR2 YDEGEE. CDR3 nucleotide sequence: TGTGCCAGCAGCTCGGACTGGCTCAGCAATCAGCCCCAGCATTTT. Translated, it gives CASSSDWLSNQPQHF.

This rearrangement joins TRBV5-4 to TRBJ2-7, with 7 bases aligning to TRBD1. This CDR3 is 14 amino acids long. V was pared by 3 bases and J by 1 base, with 4 bases of the junction left unmatched. Germline loops: CDR1 SGHNT, CDR2 YYREEE (reference sequence). CDR3 in DNA: TGTGCCAGCAGCTATAAGACAGGGTCCTACGAGCAGTACTTC. Translation: CASSYKTGSYEQYF.

As to this clone: The sample carries other DNA sequences with the same CDR3. The chain joins TRBV19 to TRBJ2-7; 7 bases are a match to TRBD1. Germline CDR1 reads LNHDA; CDR2 reads SQIVND (reference sequence). The ends lost 3 bases at V and 2 bases at J; junction bases unmatched: 4. The CDR3 length is 14 residues. The CDR3 bases are TGTGCCAGTAGTATTAGGGACAGAGCCTACGAGCAGTACTTC. Translating gives CASSIRDRAYEQYF. Looking up the rest from reference TRBV19 and TRBJ2-7 gives the full variable domain: DGGITQSPKYLFRKEGQNVTLSCEQNLNHDAMYWYRQDPGQGLRLIYYSQIVNDFQKGDIAEGYSVSREKKESFPLTVTSAQKNPTAFYLCASSIRDRAYEQYFGPGTRLTVT.

A single count supports this clone. V is TRBV18 and J is TRBJ1-3, with D perhaps TRBD1 (6 bases). V dropped 2 bases and J dropped 2 bases, with 10 bases sitting between them. Germline CDR1 is KGHSH and CDR2 is LQKENI. CDR3 size: 15 residues. Here the CDR3 reads CASSPGDNPGNTIYF. CDR3 sequence (DNA): TGTGCCAGCTCACCAGGGGACAACCCTGGAAACACCATATATTTT.

The J gene is TRBJ2-3, the V gene TRBV5-5; D is uncertain. The CDR3 totals 15 residues. CDR1 and CDR2 from the germline V gene are SGHKS and YYEKEE (reference sequence). V gave up 0 bases and J gave up 3 bases, with 11 bases separating them. Here the CDR3 reads CASSLGLGDTDTQYF. CDR3 DNA: TGTGCCAGCAGCTTGGGGTTAGGAGATACAGATACGCAGTATTTT.